This note documents a single T cell receptor (beta chain) sequence. What it binds is unknown. The donors were members of the validation cohort, which comprised more than 90 subjects and was separate from the first cohort of 666 subjects. This entry is derived from a study of cytomegalovirus exposure and HLA in healthy donors. General observations from the study: The investigators catalogued some 160 TCR beta chains as cytomegalovirus-associated. In the 120 or so validation repertoires, more than 85% of cluster scores exceeded 0, per a later analysis.

The data were produced by immunoSEQ multiplex PCR, yet TCRdb's version contains in-frame clones alone and is incomplete. This repertoire shows 250,000 or so clones, nearly 90% found once; its top ten account for around 0.34%. The ends were cut back, 7 bases at V and 5 bases at J, with 9 bases in the middle. The germline V gene encodes CDR1 SQVTM and CDR2 ANQGSEA. This CDR3 spans 11 amino acids. The gene calls are TRBV29-1 and TRBJ2-1, with D maybe TRBD1 (6 bases). The material sequenced was PBMCs. This sequence originates from a young woman in good health and CMV-seronegative. The DNA of the CDR3 is TGCAGCGCGGACAGAAACAATGAGCAGTTCTTC. Its protein is CSADRNNEQFF.